This T cell receptor (beta chain) was identified in a study of cytomegalovirus exposure and HLA in healthy donors (TCRdb year 2017). About the full investigation: The 700 or so repertoires of the first cohort and the 120 validation repertoires were produced on the same platform, according to a later analysis. In addition to the first cohort of around 670 subjects, a separate validation cohort of 130 or so different subjects was used. The study aimed to test whether cataloging public T cell receptors could reveal signatures of past pathogen exposure. High-throughput TCR immunosequencing, statistical association of individual TCRs with disease status, and machine learning were combined to predict cytomegalovirus infection status. The full study reports these points: All 120 or so repertoires were used to score co-occurrence in the validation cohort in a later analysis, because that analysis had no HLA typing for the cohort. In both the original and validation cohorts, the classifier was reported to diagnose cytomegalovirus status with high specificity and sensitivity. Most TCR sequences were observed very rarely across donors, whereas some public TCRs were present in many individuals. In vitro tests confirmed that a few of the cytomegalovirus-associated TCR beta chains recognize cytomegalovirus antigens. Of the cluster scores, roughly 95% were above 0 in a later analysis, which found that TCRs clustered in the first cohort also tended to co-occur in the 120 validation repertoires. It was suggested by the authors that the approach could potentially be generalized to other disease states and immunological phenotypes. The study gave a list of more than 150 TCR beta chains associated with cytomegalovirus.

CDR1 and CDR2 were assigned from the germline V gene as SNHLY and FYNNEI. Counted from cysteine to phenylalanine, this CDR3 has 10 amino acids. Just the 30-base CDR3 DNA is kept, in frame starting at base 1. The V and J ends are trimmed by 10 bases and 8 bases, leaving 11 bases between them. This clone has just a few counts. The clone's antigen remains unknown. Per-nucleotide qualities are absent, and no much larger clonotype sits a single base away. Library generation was performed with the immunoSEQ multiplex PCR assay. Per the source publication's procedure: A statistical classification framework was built to diagnose cytomegalovirus status from the catalog of TCR beta chain sequences. This is the immuneACCESS table as TCRdb keeps it, with only in-frame sequences that have V and J called. A part of the clones is gone; compared with another copy, unresolved V genes explain less than half, and the rest is unexplained. D and trimming were read from the DNA, whereas the V and J calls and clone size are those reported in that table. The sample data list about 160,000 clones, and about 96% of these were observed just once. The ten largest clones represent under 0.9% of the sample.

The donors were included in the validation cohort of approximately 130 subjects, a group kept apart from the 666-subject first cohort. The sample consisted of PBMCs. This clonotype originated in a woman aged 18-35 years in good health and CMV-seronegative. In this chain, TRBV2 is recombined with TRBJ1-2; the D gene is unclear. The CDR3 amino acid sequence is: CATRQAGYTF. The DNA sequence follows: TGTGCCACCCGACAAGCCGGCTACACCTTC.